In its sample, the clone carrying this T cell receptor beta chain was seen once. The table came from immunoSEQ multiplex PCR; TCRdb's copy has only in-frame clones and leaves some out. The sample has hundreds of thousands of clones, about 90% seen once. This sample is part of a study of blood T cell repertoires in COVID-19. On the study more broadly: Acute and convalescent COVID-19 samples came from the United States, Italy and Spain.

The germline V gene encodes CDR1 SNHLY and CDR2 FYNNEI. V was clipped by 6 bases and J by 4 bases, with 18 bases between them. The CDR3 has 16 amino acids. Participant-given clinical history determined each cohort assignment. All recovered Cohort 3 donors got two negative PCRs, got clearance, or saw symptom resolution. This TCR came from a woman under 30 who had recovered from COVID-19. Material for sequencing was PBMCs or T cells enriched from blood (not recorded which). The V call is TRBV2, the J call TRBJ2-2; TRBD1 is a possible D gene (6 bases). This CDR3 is CASRGHQSLSTGELFF. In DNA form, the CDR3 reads TGTGCCAGCAGGGGACATCAGTCTCTGAGCACCGGGGAGCTGTTTTTT.